The T cell receptor beta chain under discussion was sequenced for a study of molecular identifiers for immune sequencing clone quantification (dated by TCRdb to between 2017 and 2018). About the investigation overall: For a replicate experiment, the RNA from either 20,000 or 100,000 naive CD8 T cells was divided into five aliquots, and four of those aliquots went on to sequencing. CD8 T cells were used in a methods study to benchmark molecular-identifier clustering-based TCR repertoire sequencing (MIDCIRS) and TCR RNA copy counting. Results and caveats for the whole study, not just this receptor: Spiked-in Jurkat TCR RNA equal to a single cell's worth was reported to be detectable even within one million naive CD8 T cells. The sizes of highly expanded clones could end up underestimated when identical TCR molecules share a barcode. In CMV-specific effector cells, clones with more than 20 RNA copies accounted for over 97% of molecules, whereas in naive cells such clones accounted for under 1%. The naive libraries included spiked-in Jurkat TCR RNA (more than nine copies' worth), and this Jurkat TCR RNA is not part of the donor repertoire. When barcode sub-clustering was left out, chimeric consensus sequences inflated TCR diversity, with chimeras reaching as high as 47%. Modeling estimated about three recovered TCR RNA copies per cell, compared with about ten by digital PCR, which implies about 30% capture efficiency.

CDR1 and CDR2 are drawn from the germline V gene: SGHTA, FQGNSA. Including cysteine and phenylalanine, the CDR3 has 16 amino acids. The sequence is cut down to CDR3 DNA, 48 bases in frame from base 1. The V end gives up 1 base and the J end 7 bases, leaving 10 bases in the junction not matched to a gene. Libraries of naive CD8 T cells were built from anywhere between roughly 18,000 and 1,000,000 sorted cells, with 10%, 30% or 50% of the purified RNA used. On a BD FACSAria II, naive CD8 T cells were FACS-sorted as CD8+CD4-CCR7+CD45RA+ and collected into RLT Plus buffer. Roughly ten TCR copies' worth of Jurkat RNA were spiked into roughly 19,000-1,000,000 naive CD8 T cell samples to test detection sensitivity. CD8 T cells were enriched using RosetteSep CD8+ T Cell Enrichment Cocktail and Ficoll-Paque, and the enriched cells then underwent ACK red cell lysis. The library relied on PCR. The instrument was an Illumina HiSeq 4000. Bulk TCR libraries were made following a previously described method, with the TCR primers given in Table S5. Purification of total RNA was performed with the Qiagen AllPrep DNA/RNA kit. Reads from multiple sequencing runs of the same library were pooled before analysis. On the study's bioinformatics: Reads were retained only if the reads had an exact TCR constant sequence, and the retained reads were trimmed to 150 nt and grouped according to their 12-nt molecular barcodes. Reads within each barcode group were sub-clustered using a 15% Levenshtein threshold, and quality-weighted consensus sequences were constructed for each RNA molecule. Non-functional sequences were filtered out, along with any lower-count sequence sitting one edit away from another sequence. On the basis of fitting two negative binomial distributions, barcode sub-clusters with fewer than 20% of the maximum read count were discarded. Through fastp at Q25 and MiXCR, TCRdb rebuilt clones from the public reads, retaining in-frame beta chains. Merged by CDR3 protein, the rows form single entries marked with the most common genes and DNA. The V and J calls reflect TCRdb's pipeline rather than the authors' work. This sample comprises 600,000 to 650,000 distinct CDR3 sequences, about 20% of them detected only once. The ten largest account for 0.7% to 1% of the sample.

With respect to this clonotype: Its cognate antigen has yet to be identified. Base qualities are missing; no much larger clone stands one base away.

Sample: naive CD8+ T cells from blood, with Jurkat cell RNA spiked in. Explained via the paper, the cell subset or site label denotes: FACS-sorted CD8+CD4-CCR7+CD45RA+ naive T cells. The clonotype comes from a human donor in good health. Some libraries in this study had Jurkat cell RNA spiked in. The chain uses TRBV7-2 and TRBJ2-3; TRBD2 agrees with 8 junctional bases. The CDR3 region has the sequence CASSLVPGGGWNTQYF. The DNA reads TGTGCCAGCAGCTTAGTGCCCGGGGGGGGTTGGAATACGCAGTATTTT.